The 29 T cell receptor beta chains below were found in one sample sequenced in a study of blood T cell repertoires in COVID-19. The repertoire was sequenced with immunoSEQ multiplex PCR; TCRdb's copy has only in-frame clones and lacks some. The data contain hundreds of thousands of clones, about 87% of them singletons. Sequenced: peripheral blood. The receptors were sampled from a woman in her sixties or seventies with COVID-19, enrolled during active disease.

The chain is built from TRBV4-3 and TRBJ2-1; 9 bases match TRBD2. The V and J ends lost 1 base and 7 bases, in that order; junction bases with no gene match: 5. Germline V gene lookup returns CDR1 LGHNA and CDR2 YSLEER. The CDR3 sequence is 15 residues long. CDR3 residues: CASSQGVSGRNEQFF. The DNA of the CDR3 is TGCGCCAGCAGCCAAGGAGTTAGCGGGAGAAATGAGCAGTTCTTC.

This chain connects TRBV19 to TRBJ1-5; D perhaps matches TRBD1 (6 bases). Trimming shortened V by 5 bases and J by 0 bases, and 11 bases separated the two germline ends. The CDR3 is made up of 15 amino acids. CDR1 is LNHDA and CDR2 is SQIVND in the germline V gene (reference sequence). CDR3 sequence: CASSPDRPSNQPQHF. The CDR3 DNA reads TGTGCCAGTAGTCCGGACAGACCTAGCAATCAGCCCCAGCATTTT.

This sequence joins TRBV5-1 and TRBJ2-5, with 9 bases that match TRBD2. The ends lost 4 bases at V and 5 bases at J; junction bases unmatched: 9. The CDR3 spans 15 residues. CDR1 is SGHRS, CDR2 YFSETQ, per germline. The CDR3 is CASSPTSGPGETQYF. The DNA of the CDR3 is TGCGCCAGCAGCCCAACTAGCGGGCCGGGGGAGACCCAGTACTTC.

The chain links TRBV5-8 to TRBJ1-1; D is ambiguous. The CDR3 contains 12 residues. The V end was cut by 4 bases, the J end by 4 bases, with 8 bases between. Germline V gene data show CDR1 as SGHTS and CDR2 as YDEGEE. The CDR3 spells CASSLVGTEAFF. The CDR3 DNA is TGTGCCAGCAGCCTCGTCGGCACTGAAGCTTTCTTT.

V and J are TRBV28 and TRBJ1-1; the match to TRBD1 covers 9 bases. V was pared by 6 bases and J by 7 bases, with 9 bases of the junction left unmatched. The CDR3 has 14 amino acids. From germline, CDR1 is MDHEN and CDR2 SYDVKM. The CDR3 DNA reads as TGTGCCAGCAGCCTAGAGGGACAGGGAAATGAAGCTTTCTTT. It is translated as CASSLEGQGNEAFF.

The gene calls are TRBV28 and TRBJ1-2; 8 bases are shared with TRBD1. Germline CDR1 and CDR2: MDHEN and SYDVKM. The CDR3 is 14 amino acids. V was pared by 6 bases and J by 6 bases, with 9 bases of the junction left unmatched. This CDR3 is CASRSQSGGHGYTF. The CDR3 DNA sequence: TGTGCCAGCAGATCACAGTCAGGGGGCCATGGCTACACCTTC.

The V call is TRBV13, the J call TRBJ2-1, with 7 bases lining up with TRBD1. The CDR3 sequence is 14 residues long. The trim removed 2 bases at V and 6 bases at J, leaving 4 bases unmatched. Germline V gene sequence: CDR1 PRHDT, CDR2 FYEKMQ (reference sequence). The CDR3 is CASSLRDRANEQFF. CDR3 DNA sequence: TGTGCCAGCAGCTTAAGAGACAGGGCCAATGAGCAGTTCTTC.

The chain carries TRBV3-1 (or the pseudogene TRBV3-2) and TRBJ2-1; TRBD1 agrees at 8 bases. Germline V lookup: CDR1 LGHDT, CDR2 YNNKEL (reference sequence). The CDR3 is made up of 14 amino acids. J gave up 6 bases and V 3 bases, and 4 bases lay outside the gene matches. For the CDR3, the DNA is TGTGCCAGCAGCCAGACCGGGACAGGCAATGAGCAGTTCTTC. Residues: CASSQTGTGNEQFF.

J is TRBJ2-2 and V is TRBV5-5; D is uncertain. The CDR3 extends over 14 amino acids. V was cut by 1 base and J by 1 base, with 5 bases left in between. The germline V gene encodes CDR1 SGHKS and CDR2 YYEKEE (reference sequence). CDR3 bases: TGTGCCAGCAGCTTGATACTGAACACCGGGGAGCTGTTTTTT. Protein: CASSLILNTGELFF.

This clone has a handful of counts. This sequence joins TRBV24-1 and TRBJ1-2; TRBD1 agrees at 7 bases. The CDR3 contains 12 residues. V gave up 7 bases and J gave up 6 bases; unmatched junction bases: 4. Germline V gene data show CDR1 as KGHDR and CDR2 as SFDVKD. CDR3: CATSQGVDGYTF. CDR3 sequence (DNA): TGTGCCACCAGCCAGGGGGTGGATGGCTACACCTTC.

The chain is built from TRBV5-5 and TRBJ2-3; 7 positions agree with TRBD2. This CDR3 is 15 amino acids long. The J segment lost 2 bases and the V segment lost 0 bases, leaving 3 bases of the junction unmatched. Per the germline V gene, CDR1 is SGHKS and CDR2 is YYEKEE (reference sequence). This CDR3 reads CASSLGAGPTDTQYF. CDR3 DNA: TGTGCCAGCAGCTTGGGAGCGGGACCCACAGATACGCAGTATTTT.

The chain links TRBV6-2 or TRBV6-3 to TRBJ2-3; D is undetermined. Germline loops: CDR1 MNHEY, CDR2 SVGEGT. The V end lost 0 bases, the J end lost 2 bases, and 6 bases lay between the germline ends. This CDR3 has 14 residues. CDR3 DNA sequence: TGTGCCAGCAGTTACTCGAGAGTCACAGATACGCAGTATTTT. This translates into CASSYSRVTDTQYF.

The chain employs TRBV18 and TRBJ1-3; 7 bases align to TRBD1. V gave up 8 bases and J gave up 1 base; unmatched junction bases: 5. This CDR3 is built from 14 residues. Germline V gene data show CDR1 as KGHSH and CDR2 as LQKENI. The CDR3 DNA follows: TGTGCCAGCACAGCGACAGGGTCTGGAAACACCATATATTTT. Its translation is CASTATGSGNTIYF.

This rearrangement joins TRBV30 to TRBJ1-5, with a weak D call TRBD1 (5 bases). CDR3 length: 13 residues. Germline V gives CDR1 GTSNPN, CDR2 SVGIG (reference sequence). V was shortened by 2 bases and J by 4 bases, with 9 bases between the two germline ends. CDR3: CAWSLSGNQPQHF. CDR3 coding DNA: TGTGCCTGGAGTCTCTCAGGGAATCAGCCCCAGCATTTT.

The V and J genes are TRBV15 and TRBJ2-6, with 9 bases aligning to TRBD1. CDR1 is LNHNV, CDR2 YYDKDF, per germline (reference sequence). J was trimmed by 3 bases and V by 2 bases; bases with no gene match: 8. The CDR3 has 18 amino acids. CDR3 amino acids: CATSRPRDRAFGANVLTF. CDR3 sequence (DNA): TGTGCCACCAGCAGACCCCGGGACAGGGCGTTTGGGGCCAACGTCCTGACTTTC.

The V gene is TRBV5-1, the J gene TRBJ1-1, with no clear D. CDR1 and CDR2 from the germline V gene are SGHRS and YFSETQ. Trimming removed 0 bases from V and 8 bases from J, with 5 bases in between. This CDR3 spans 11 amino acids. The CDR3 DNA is TGCGCCAGCAGCTTGGCTGGCGAAGCTTTCTTT. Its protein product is CASSLAGEAFF.

The CDR3 DNA reads TGTGCCACCTTACCCGCAGGGGCGACTGAAGCTTTCTTT. As protein: CATLPAGATEAFF. The chain combines TRBV6-1 with TRBJ1-1, with D perhaps matching TRBD1 (6 bases). The germline V gene has CDR1 MNHNS and CDR2 SASEGT. V was pared by 10 bases and J by 5 bases, with 17 bases between. The CDR3 length is 13 residues.

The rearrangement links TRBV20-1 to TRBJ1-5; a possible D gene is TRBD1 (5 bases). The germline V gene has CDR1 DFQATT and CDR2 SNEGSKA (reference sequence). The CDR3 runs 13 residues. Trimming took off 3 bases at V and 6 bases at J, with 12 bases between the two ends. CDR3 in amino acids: CSASPGYRQPQHF. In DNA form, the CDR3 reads TGCAGTGCTAGTCCAGGGTACCGTCAGCCCCAGCATTTT.

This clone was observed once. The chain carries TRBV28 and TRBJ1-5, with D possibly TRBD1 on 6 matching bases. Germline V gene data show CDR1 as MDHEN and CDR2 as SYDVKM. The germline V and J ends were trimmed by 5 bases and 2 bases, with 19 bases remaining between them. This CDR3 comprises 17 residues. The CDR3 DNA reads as TGTGCCAGCAGTCTAGGGACAATCCTATTTGGCAATCAGCCCCAGCATTTT. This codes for CASSLGTILFGNQPQHF.

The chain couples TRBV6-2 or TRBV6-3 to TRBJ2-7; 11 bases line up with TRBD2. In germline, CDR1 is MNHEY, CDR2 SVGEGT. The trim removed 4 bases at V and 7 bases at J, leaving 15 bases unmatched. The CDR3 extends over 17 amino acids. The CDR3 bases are TGTGCCAGCAGTTTGGTGACTAGCGGGATTGCCCTTCGTGAGCAGTACTTC. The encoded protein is CASSLVTSGIALREQYF.

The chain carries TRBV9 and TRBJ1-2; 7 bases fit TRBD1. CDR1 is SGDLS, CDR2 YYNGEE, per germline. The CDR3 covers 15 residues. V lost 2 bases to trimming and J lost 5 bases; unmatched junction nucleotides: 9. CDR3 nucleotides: TGTGCCAGCAGCGTTGAGTACAGGGGCGGATATGGCTACACCTTC. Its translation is CASSVEYRGGYGYTF.

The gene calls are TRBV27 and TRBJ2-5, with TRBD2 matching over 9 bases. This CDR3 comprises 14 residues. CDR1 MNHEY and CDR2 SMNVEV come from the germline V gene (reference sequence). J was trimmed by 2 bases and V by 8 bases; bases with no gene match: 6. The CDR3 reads CASGGLANQETQYF. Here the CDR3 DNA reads TGTGCCAGCGGCGGACTAGCGAATCAAGAGACCCAGTACTTC.

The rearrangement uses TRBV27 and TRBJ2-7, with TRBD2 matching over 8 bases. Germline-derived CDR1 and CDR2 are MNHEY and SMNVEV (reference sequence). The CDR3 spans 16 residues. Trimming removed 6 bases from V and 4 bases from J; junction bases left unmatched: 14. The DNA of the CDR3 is TGTGCCAGCAGCCCTCAGAAGAAGCGGGAGACATACGAGCAGTACTTC. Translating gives CASSPQKKRETYEQYF.

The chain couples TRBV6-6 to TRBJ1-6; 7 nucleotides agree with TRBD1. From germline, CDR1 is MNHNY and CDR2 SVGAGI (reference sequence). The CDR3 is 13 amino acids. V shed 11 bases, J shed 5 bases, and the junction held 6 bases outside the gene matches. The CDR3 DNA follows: TGTGCCGGGACAGATTCCAATAATTCACCCCTCCACTTT. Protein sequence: CAGTDSNNSPLHF.

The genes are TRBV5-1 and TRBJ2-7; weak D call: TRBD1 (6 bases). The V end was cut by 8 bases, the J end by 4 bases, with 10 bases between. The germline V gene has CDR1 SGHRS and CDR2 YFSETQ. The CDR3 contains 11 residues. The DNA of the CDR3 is TGCGCCAGTACCGGACAGTACGAGCAGTACTTC. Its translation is CASTGQYEQYF.

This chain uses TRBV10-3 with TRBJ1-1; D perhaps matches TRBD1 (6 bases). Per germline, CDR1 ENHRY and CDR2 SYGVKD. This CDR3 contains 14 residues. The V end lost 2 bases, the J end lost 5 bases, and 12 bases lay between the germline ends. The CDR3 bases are TGTGCCATCAGTGAGACAGGGTTTGGGACTGAAGCTTTCTTT. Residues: CAISETGFGTEAFF.

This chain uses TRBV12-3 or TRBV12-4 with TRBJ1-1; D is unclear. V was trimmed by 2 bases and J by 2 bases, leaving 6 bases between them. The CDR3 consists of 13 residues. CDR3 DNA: TGTGCCAGCAGTTTAACAGCAAACACTGAAGCTTTCTTT. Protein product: CASSLTANTEAFF.

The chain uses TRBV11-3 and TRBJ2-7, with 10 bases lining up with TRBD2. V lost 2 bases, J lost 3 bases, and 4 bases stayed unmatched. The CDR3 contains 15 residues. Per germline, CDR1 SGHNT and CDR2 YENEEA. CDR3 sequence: CASSLSSGRHYEQYF. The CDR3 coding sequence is TGTGCCAGCAGCTTATCTAGCGGGAGACACTACGAGCAGTACTTC.

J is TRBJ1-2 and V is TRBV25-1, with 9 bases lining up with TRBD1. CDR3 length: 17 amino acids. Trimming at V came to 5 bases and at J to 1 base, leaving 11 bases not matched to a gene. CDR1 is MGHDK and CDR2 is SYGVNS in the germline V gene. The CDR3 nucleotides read TGTGCCAGCAGTTCTTTTCCGGGACAGGGACTTAACTATGGCTACACCTTC. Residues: CASSSFPGQGLNYGYTF.